The source of this T cell receptor beta chain is a study of blood T cell repertoires in COVID-19. Across the whole study: Sites in the United States, Italy and Spain provided acute and convalescent COVID-19 samples. Nucleic acid was either cDNA or gDNA, and it came from T cells, B-cell-depleted T cells, or PBMCs.

The germline CDR1 and CDR2 sequences are SNHLY and FYNNEI. Trimming removed 5 bases from V and 8 bases from J, with 12 bases in between. The CDR3 extends over 12 amino acids. This clone was seen just once. Original analysis: Amplification of reference gene primers was used by the study to estimate nucleated cell counts. The repertoire was sequenced with immunoSEQ multiplex PCR; TCRdb's copy has only in-frame clones and lacks some. D and trimming come from the DNA, and the V and J calls and clone size come from that table. Of some 100,000 clones in the sample, approximately 86% were seen once. Material for sequencing was peripheral blood. This TCR was sampled from a man aged 50 or older with acute or convalescent COVID-19. The J gene is TRBJ1-2, the V gene TRBV2; TRBD1 might be the D (5 bases). The CDR3 bases are TGTGCCAGCAGTATAACAGGAGGGGGCTACACCTTC. Its translation: CASSITGGGYTF.